The 3 T cell receptor beta chains presented below share a single source sample, sequenced in a study of blood T cell repertoires in COVID-19. Method: immunoSEQ multiplex PCR; TCRdb's copy keeps in-frame clones and lacks some. This table has some 210,000 clones, around nine tenths appearing once. The specimen sequenced was peripheral blood. These receptors were taken from a man between 60 and 75 years old who had recovered from COVID-19.

This sequence joins TRBV7-9 and TRBJ2-7; tentative D call: TRBD2 (6 bases). The CDR3 spans 14 residues. Germline loops: CDR1 SEHNR, CDR2 FQNEAQ (reference sequence). V was pared by 2 bases and J by 4 bases, with 12 bases between. Here the CDR3 DNA reads TGTGCCAGCAGCTTAAGGGCGGGAACTTACGAGCAGTACTTC. Protein sequence: CASSLRAGTYEQYF. The entire variable domain, with the rest obtained from reference TRBV7-9 and TRBJ2-7, is as follows: DTGVSQNPRHKITKRGQNVTFRCDPISEHNRLYWYRQTLGQGPEFLTYFQNEAQLEKSRLLSDRFSAERPKGSFSTLEIQRTEQGDSAMYLCASSLRAGTYEQYFGPGTRLTVT.

J is TRBJ2-7 and V is TRBV2; D is ambiguous. This CDR3 region has 12 residues. V lost 6 bases, J lost 1 base, and 7 bases lay in between. The germline V gene encodes CDR1 SNHLY and CDR2 FYNNEI. CDR3 nucleotides: TGTGCCAGCAGGGCACCATCCTACGAGCAGTACTTC. Its protein is CASRAPSYEQYF.

The V gene is TRBV5-8, the J gene TRBJ2-7, with TRBD1 matching 7 bases. Trimming at V came to 4 bases and at J to 3 bases, leaving 4 bases not matched to a gene. Germline values: CDR1 SGHTS, CDR2 YDEGEE. The CDR3 consists of 13 residues. The CDR3 spells CASSQDRVYEQYF. For the CDR3, the DNA is TGTGCCAGCAGCCAAGACAGGGTCTACGAGCAGTACTTC.